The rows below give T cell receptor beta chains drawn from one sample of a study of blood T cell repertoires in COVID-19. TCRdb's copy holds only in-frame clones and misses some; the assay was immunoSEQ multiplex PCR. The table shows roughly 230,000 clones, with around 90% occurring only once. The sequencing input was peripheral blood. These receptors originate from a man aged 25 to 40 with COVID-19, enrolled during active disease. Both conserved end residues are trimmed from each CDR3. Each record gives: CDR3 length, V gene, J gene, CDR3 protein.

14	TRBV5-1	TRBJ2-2	ASSLASTGNTGELF
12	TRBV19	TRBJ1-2	ASSEPGIDYGYT
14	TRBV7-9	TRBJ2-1	ASSHNRDREDNEQF
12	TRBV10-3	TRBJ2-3	AISDGGGPDTQY
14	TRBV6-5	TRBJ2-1	ASSYGIDTKYNEQF
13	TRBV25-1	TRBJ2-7	ASTPSGANNYEQY
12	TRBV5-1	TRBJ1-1	ASSLYTPNTEAF
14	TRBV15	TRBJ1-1	ATSRGAGGLNTEAF
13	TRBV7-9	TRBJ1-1	ASSPIARGVLGAF
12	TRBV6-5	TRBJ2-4	ASTPTGTKNIQY
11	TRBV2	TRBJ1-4	ASKEDRGGKLF
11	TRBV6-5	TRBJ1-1	ASSYSEGIEAF
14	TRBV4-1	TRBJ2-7	ASSSISGTGGLKQY
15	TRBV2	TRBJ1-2	ASSRDRQSLAGYGYT
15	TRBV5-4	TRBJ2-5	ASSIYSTGVSQETQY
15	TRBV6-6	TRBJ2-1	ASSRAAGGVSYNEQF
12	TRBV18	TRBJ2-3	ASSPERGEDTQY
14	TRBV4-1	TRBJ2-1	ASSDSKGATYNEQF
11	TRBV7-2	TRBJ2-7	ASSKTGGREQY